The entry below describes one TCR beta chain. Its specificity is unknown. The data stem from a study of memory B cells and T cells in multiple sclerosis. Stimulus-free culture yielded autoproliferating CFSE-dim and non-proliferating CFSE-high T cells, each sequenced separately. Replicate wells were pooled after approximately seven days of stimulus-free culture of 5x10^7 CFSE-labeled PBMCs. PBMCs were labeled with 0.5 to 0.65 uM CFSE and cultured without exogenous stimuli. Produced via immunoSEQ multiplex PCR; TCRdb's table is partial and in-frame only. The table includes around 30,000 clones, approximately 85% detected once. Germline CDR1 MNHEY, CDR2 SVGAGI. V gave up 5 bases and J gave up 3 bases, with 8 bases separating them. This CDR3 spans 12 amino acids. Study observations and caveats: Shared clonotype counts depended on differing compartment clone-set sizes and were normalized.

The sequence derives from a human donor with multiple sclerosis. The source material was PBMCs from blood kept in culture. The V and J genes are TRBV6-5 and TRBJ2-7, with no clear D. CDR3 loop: CASSKTNYEQYF. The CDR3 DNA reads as TGTGCCAGCAGTAAAACCAACTACGAGCAGTACTTC.